The entry below describes one T cell receptor (beta chain). Its antigen is as yet unknown. Relapses following autologous stem cell transplantation were seen in all patients, with brentuximab vedotin exposure varying. Magnetic depletion of non-target cells from thawed PBMCs yielded purified CD8+ T cells. The data originate from a study of PD-1 blockade in classical Hodgkin lymphoma. Study-wide context: The study gave patients nivolumab 3 mg/kg intravenously every 2 weeks. Findings and caveats of the study: Diversity in CD4+ TCRs, unlike that measured in CD8+ TCRs, had risen significantly by C4D1.

The V segment lost 11 bases and the J segment 6 bases; nucleotides outside the gene matches: 8. CDR3 length: 13 residues. The germline V gene encodes CDR1 SNHLY and CDR2 FYNNEI. Clones were read by immunoSEQ multiplex PCR, and TCRdb kept only the in-frame ones, dropping some. The sample carries over 25,000 clones, around 90% recorded once. The sequence derives from a human donor with classical Hodgkin lymphoma. Specimen: CD8+ T cells from blood, collected at baseline. The chain carries TRBV2 and TRBJ1-4, with 8 nucleotides matching TRBD1. The CDR3 sequence is CAGGTGWDEKLFF. The DNA for the CDR3 is TGTGCCGGGGGGACAGGTTGGGATGAAAAACTGTTTTTT.